Sequencing of this TCR beta chain was carried out in a study of blood T cells in healthy people across ages (dated by TCRdb to between 2015 and 2017). The study in broad terms: In model experiments, template switching captured about one uniquely barcoded TCR beta cDNA molecule for every two T cells. To avoid experimental bias, donors of different ages were distributed randomly across sequencing lanes. Four age groups were formed from the donors: young (average approximately 15 years), middle-aged (around 37), aged (about 62) and long-lived (more than 75). The study measured age-related changes in TCR beta repertoire diversity using deep sequencing normalized with unique cDNA molecular identifiers. Using the same blood draw, the study looked at two additional independent replicas of 1 million unique cDNA reads for two donors, one aged 18 to 30 and the other aged 80 or older. The research as a whole found: Total diversity estimates from one million sequenced T cells were considered lower bounds and underestimates. There was a strong correlation between observed TCR beta diversity and the percentage of naive T cells measured by flow cytometry. As age increased, observed TCR beta diversity per million T cells dropped in a roughly linear way, and a significant reduction was already evident by age about 40. Because the CMV infection status of the donors was unknown, age-related changes in expanded clonotypes may potentially have been confounded. Bulk unsorted PBMC profiling prevented conclusive comparison of naive and antigen-experienced compartments. Compared with the aged group, more naive CD4+ T cells, fewer expanded clones and increased TCR diversity were shown by the long-lived group, suggesting age selection.

Concerning this clonotype: Its cognate antigen has yet to be identified. Base qualities are not at hand, and no much larger clone is one base apart.

V is pared back by 0 bases and J by 0 bases, with 6 bases lying between the germline termini. CDR1 and CDR2, looked up from the germline V gene, are LGHNA and YSLEER. Inclusive of the bounding cysteine and phenylalanine, the CDR3 is 16 residues long. The DNA shown is the 48-base CDR3, in frame from base 1. The approximately 41 donors, aged about 6 to 95 years, were systemically healthy Caucasian individuals from Russia. Each donor gave ten milliliters of peripheral blood, collected into EDTA-treated Vacutainer tubes. Ficoll-Paque density-gradient centrifugation was used to isolate PBMCs, with at least 7 million obtained per sample. Total RNA, at least 5.5 micrograms per sample, was extracted from PBMCs with Trizol reagent. For every donor, an aliquot of PBMCs went through flow cytometry to measure the percentages of naive CD45RAhigh/CD27high T cells. Receptor amplification or capture employed 5' RACE. Sequencing was performed on an Illumina HiSeq 2500. The second PCR ran for roughly 7 to 12 cycles and used a J-beta primer mix along with a sample-barcoded 5' primer. A unique molecular identifier was introduced onto each TCR beta cDNA molecule by a template-switch 5' adaptor carrying 12 random nucleotides. Each sample yielded at least 2.5 million CDR3-containing paired-end reads. First-strand cDNA synthesis was performed from all RNA using the Mint cDNA synthesis kit, with priming by a TRBC-specific oligonucleotide. All cDNA was treated with uracil-DNA glycosylase and then went through a first 18-cycle PCR with the universal primers M1SS and BC2_uni_R. The source study handled its data this way. Each sample was normalized by randomly selecting 1 million high-quality reads, each carrying a distinct molecular identifier. Reads sharing molecular identifiers were discarded rather than binned into consensus sequences. CDR3 identification, clonotype clustering and error correction used MiTCR with a Q25 quality threshold and the strictest error-elimination algorithm. A nonparametric unseen species model with Euler transformation was used to estimate lower-bound total TCR beta diversity. Clones were called with MiXCR by TCRdb after fastp trimmed the public reads at Q25, and only in-frame beta chains were retained. Rows with one shared CDR3 protein collapse into an entry with the most common genes and DNA. The V and J calls follow TCRdb's processing rather than the paper's. The sample table holds around 1,000,000 distinct CDR3 sequences, of which more than 30% were seen once. The top ten clonotypes cover roughly 14% of the sample.

Sequenced: blood. The receptor comes from a man in his late teens or twenties in good health. The chain is made from TRBV4-3 and TRBJ2-6; perhaps TRBD1 is the D gene, with 6 bases matching. The CDR3 here reads CASSQEGGSGANVLTF. The nucleotide sequence reads as follows: TGCGCCAGCAGCCAAGAAGGGGGCTCTGGGGCCAACGTCCTGACTTTC.